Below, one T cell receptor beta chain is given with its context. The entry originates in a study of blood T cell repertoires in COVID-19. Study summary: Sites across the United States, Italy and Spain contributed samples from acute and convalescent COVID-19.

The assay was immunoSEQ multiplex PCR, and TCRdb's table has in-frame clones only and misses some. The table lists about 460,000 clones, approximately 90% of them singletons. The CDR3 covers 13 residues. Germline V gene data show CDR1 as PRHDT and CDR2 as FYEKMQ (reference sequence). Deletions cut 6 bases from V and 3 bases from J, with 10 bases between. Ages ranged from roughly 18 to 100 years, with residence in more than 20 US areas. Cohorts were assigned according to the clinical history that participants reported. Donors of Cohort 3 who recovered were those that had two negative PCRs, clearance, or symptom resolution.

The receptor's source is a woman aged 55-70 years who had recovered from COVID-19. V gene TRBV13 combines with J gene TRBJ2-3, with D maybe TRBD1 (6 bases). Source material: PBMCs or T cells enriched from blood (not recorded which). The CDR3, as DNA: TGTGCCAGCAGTGGGACATATACAGATACGCAGTATTTT. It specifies CASSGTYTDTQYF.